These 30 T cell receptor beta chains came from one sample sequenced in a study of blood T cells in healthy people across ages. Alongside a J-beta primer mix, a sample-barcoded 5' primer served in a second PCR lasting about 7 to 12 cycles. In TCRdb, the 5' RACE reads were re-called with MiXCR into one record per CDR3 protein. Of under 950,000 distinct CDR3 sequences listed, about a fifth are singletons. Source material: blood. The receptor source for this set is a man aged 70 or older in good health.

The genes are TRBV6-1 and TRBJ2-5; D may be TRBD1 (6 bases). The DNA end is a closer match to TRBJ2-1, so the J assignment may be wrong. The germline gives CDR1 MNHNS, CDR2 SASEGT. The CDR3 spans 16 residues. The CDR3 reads CASSDTGFNRPNEQFF. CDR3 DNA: TGTGCCAGCAGCGACACAGGGTTCAACCGTCCCAATGAGCAGTTCTTC.

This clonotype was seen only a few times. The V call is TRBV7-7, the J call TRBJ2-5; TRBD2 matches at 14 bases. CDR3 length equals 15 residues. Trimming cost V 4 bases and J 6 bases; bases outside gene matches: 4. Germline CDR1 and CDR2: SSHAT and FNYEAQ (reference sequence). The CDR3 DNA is TGTGCCAGCAGCTCGGGACTAGCGGGAGTAAAGACCCAGTACTTC. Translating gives CASSSGLAGVKTQYF.

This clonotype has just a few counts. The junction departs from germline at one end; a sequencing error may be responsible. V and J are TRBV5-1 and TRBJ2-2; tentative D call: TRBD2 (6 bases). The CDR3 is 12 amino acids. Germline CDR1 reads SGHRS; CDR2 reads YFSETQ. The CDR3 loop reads CASSLVTGGLFF. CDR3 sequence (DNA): TGCGCCAGCAGCTTGGTCACCGGGGGGCTGTTTTTT.

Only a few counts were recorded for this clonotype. The CDR3 sequence: CSASDRQTQYF. In nucleotides, the CDR3 is TGCAGTGCTAGTGACAGACAGACCCAGTACTTC. This chain joins TRBV20-1 and TRBJ2-7; D might be TRBD1 (5 bases). The J call could be wrong; TRBJ2-5 is a better fit for the DNA end. Germline V lookup: CDR1 DFQATT, CDR2 SNEGSKA (reference sequence). CDR3 size: 11 residues.

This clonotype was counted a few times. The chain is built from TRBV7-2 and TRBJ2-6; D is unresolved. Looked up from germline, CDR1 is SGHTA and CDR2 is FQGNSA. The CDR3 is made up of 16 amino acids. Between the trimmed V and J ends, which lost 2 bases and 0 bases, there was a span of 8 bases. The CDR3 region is CASSLMPSSGANVLTF. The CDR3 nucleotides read TGTGCCAGCAGCTTAATGCCGAGCTCTGGGGCCAACGTCCTGACTTTC. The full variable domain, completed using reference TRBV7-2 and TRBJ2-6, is GAGVSQSPSNKVTEKGKDVELRCDPISGHTALYWYRQSLGQGLEFLIYFQGNSAPDKSGLPSDRFSAERTGGSVSTLTIQRTQQEDSAVYLCASSLMPSSGANVLTFGAGSRLTVL.

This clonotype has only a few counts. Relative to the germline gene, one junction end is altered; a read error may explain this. The CDR3 DNA reads TGTGTCAGCAGCTATACCGGGGAGGGTACGCAGTATTTT. Its protein product is CVSSYTGEGTQYF. The chain recombines TRBV7-2 with TRBJ2-3; 7 positions match TRBD2. Germline V lookup: CDR1 SGHTA, CDR2 FQGNSA. This CDR3 is 13 amino acids long.

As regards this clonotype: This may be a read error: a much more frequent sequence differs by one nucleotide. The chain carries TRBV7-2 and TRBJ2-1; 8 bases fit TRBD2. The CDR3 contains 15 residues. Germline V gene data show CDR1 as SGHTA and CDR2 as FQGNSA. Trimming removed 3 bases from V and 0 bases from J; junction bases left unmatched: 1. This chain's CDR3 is CASSFSGISYNEQFF. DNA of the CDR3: TGTGCCAGCAGCTTTAGCGGGATCTCCTACAATGAGCAGTTCTTC.

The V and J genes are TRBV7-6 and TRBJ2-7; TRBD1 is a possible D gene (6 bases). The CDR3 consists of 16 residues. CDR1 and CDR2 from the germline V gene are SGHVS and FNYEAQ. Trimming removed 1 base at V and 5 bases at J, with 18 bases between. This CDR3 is CASSLGVGGRFDEQYF. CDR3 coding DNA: TGTGCCAGCAGCTTAGGCGTTGGGGGCCGCTTCGACGAGCAGTACTTC.

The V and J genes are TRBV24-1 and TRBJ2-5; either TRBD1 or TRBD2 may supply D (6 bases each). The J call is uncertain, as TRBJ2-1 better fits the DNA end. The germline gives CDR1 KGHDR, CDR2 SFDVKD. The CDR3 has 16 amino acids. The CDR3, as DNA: TGTGCCACCAGTGGTGGCCCGGGGGCCCTAATTCATGAGCAGTTCTTC. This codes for CATSGGPGALIHEQFF.

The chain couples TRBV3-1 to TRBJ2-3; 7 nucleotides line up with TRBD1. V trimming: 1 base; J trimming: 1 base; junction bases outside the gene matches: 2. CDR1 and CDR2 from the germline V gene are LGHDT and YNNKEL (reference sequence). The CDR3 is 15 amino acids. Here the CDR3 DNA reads TGTGCCAGCAGCCAAGCCGGACAGGGCACAGATACGCAGTATTTT. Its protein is CASSQAGQGTDTQYF.

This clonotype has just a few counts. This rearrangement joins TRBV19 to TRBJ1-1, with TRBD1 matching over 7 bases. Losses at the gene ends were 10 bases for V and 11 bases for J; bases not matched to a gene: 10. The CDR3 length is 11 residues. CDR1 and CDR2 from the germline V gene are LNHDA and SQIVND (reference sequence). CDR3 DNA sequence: TGTGCCATCCTGACCGGGACAGTGGCTTTCTTT. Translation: CAILTGTVAFF.

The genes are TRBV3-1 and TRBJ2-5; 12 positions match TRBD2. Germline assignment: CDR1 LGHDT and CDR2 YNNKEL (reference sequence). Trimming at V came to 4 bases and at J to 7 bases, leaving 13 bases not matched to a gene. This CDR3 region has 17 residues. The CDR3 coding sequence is TGTGCCAGCAGCCTTGGACTAGCGGGGACGGATTCAGCGACCCAGTACTTC. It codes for CASSLGLAGTDSATQYF.

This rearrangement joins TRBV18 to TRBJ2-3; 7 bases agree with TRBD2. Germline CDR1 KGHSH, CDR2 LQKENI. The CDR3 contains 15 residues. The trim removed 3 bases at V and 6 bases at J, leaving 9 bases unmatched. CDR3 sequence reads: CASSPAQGLSDTQYF. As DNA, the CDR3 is TGTGCCAGCTCACCTGCGCAGGGACTAAGCGATACGCAGTATTTT.

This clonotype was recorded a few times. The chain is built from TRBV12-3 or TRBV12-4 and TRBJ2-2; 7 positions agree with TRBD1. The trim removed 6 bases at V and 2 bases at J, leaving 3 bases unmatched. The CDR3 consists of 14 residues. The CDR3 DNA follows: TGTGCCAGCAGGAGGGACAGAAACACCGGGGAGCTGTTTTTT. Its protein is CASRRDRNTGELFF.

The CDR3 protein is CASSFDSSATNEKLFF. The DNA of the CDR3 is TGTGCCAGCAGTTTCGACAGTAGTGCAACTAATGAAAAACTGTTTTTT. The V gene is TRBV12-3 or TRBV12-4, the J gene TRBJ1-4; D possibly corresponds to TRBD1 (5 bases). Deletions cut 3 bases from V and 0 bases from J, with 11 bases between. The CDR3 has 16 residues.

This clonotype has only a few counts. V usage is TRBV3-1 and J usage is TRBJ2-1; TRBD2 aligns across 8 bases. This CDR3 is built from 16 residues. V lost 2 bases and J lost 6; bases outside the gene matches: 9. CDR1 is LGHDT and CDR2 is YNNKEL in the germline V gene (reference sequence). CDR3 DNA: TGTGCCAGCAGCCAAAGAGACCGGGAGGGCCTCAATGAGCAGTTCTTC. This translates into CASSQRDREGLNEQFF.

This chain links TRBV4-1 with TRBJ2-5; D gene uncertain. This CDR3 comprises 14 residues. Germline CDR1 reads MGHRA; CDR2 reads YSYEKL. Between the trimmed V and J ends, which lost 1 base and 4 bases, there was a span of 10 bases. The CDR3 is CASSQGGSGETQYF. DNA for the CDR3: TGCGCCAGCAGCCAAGGTGGTAGTGGAGAGACCCAGTACTTC.

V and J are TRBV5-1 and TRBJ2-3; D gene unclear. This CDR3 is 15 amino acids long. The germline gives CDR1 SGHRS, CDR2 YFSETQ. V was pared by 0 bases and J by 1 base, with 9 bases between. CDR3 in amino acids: CASSLDNSRTDTQYF. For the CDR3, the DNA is TGCGCCAGCAGCTTGGATAATTCCCGCACAGATACGCAGTATTTT.

The CDR3, as DNA: TGCGCCAGCAGTCCTACGGAAGGGGATCTCGGTGAAAAACTGTTTTTT. Amino acids: CASSPTEGDLGEKLFF. The chain recombines TRBV5-1 with TRBJ1-4, with a tentative D call TRBD1 (5 bases). This CDR3 region has 16 residues. Per the germline V gene, CDR1 is SGHRS and CDR2 is YFSETQ. With 5 bases removed from V and 7 bases from J, the gap between germline ends came to 21 bases.

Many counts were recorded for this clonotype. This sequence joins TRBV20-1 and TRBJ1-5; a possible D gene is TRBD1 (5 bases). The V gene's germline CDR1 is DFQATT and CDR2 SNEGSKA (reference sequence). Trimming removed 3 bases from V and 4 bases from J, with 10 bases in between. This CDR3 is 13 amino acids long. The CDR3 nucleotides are TGCAGTGCTAGGGGTCAGGGAAATCAGCCCCAGCATTTT. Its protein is CSARGQGNQPQHF.

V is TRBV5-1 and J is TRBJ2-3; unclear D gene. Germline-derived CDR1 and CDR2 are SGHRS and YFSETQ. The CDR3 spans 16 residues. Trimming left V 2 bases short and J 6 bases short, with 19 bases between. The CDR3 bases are TGCGCCAGCAGCTTAACCTATGGAGTGTCAGTTGATACGCAGTATTTT. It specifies CASSLTYGVSVDTQYF. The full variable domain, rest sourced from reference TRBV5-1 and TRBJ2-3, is KAGVTQTPRYLIKTRGQQVTLSCSPISGHRSVSWYQQTPGQGLQFLFEYFSETQRNKGNFPGRFSGRQFSNSRSEMNVSTLELGDSALYLCASSLTYGVSVDTQYFGPGTRLTVL.

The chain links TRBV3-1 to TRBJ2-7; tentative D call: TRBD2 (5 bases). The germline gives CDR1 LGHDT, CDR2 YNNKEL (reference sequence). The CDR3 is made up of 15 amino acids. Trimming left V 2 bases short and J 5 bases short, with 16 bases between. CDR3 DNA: TGTGCCAGCAGCCAAATTGGGGAAGGAGGAAACGAGCAGTACTTC. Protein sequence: CASSQIGEGGNEQYF.

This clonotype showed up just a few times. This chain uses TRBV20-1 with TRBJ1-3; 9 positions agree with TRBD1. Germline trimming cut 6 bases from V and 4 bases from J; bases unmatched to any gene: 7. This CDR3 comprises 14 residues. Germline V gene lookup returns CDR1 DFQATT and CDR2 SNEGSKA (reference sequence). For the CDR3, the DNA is TGCAGTGCCCGTACAGGGGGCACAGGAAACACCATATATTTT. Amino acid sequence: CSARTGGTGNTIYF.

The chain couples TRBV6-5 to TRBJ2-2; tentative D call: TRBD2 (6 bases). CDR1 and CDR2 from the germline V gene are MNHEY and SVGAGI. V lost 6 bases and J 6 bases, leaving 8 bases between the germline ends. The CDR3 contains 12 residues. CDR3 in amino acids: CASRRLAGELFF. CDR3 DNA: TGTGCCAGCAGACGACTAGCCGGGGAGCTGTTTTTT.

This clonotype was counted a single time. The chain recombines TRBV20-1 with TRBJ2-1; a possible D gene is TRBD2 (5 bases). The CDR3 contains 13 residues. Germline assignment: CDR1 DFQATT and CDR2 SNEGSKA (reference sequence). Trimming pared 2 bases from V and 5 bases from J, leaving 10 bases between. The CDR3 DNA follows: TGCAGTGCTAGAAACCCCGGGGACAATGAGCAGTTCTTC. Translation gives CSARNPGDNEQFF.

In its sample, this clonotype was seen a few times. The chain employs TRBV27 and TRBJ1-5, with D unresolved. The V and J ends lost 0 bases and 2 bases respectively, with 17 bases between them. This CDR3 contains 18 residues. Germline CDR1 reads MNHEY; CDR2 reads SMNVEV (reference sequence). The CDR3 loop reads CASSLSGTLAAGNQPQHF. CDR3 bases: TGTGCCAGCAGTTTATCGGGCACTCTCGCGGCGGGCAATCAGCCCCAGCATTTT.

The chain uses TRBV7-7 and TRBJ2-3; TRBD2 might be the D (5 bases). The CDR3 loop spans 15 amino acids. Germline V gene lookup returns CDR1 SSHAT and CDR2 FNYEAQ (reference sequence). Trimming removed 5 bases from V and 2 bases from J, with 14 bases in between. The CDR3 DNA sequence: TGTGCCAGCAGCCGACTAACCACCTTCACAGATACGCAGTATTTT. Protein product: CASSRLTTFTDTQYF.

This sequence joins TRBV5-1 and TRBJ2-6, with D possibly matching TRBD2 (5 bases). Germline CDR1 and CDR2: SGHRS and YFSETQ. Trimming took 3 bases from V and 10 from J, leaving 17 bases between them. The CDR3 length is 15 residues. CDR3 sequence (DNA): TGCGCCAGCAGCTCGTTCGGGGATCCTCAGAACGTCCTGACTTTC. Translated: CASSSFGDPQNVLTF.

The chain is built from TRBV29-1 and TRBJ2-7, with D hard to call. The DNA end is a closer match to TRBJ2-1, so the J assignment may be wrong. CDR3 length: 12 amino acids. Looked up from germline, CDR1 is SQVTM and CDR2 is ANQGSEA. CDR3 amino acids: CSVAEAYNEQFF. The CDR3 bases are TGCAGCGTAGCCGAGGCTTACAATGAGCAGTTCTTC.

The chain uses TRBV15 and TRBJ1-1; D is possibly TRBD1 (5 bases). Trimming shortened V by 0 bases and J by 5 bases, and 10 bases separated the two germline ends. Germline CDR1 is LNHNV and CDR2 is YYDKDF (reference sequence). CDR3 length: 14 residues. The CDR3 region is CATSRDRGGTEAFF. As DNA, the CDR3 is TGTGCCACCAGCAGAGATCGGGGGGGAACTGAAGCTTTCTTT.